The 26 T cell receptor beta chains in this list originate from one sample, sequenced in a study of blood T cells in healthy people across ages. Combining a sample-barcoded 5' primer with a J-beta primer mix, a second PCR ran for roughly 7 to 11 cycles. One entry per CDR3 protein, called by TCRdb with MiXCR from the 5' RACE reads. The sample holds 1.8 million or so distinct CDR3 sequences, 39% seen once. Sequenced material: blood. The receptor source for this set is a human donor in good health.

The J gene is TRBJ2-5, the V gene TRBV7-9, with 8 bases lining up with TRBD2. The CDR3 has 15 amino acids. Trimming at V came to 3 bases and at J to 3 bases, leaving 6 bases not matched to a gene. Germline V gives CDR1 SEHNR, CDR2 FQNEAQ (reference sequence). CDR3 region: CASSFVSGEKETQYF. In DNA, the CDR3 is TGTGCCAGCAGCTTCGTTAGCGGGGAAAAAGAGACCCAGTACTTC.

The J gene is TRBJ2-7, the V gene TRBV13; the D gene is possibly TRBD1 (6 bases). CDR1 and CDR2 from the germline V gene are PRHDT and FYEKMQ (reference sequence). The CDR3 spans 14 residues. V dropped 5 bases and J dropped 7 bases, with 18 bases sitting between them. Written as DNA, the CDR3 is TGTGCCAGCAGCCTCGACCCAGGGGCAGGAGAGCAGTACTTC. It encodes CASSLDPGAGEQYF.

This clonotype occurred a few times. This sequence joins TRBV27 and TRBJ2-1; tentatively, D is TRBD1 or TRBD2 (5 bases each). Looked up from germline, CDR1 is MNHEY and CDR2 is SMNVEV (reference sequence). This CDR3 has 14 residues. Trimming pared 9 bases from V and 5 bases from J, leaving 17 bases between. CDR3 sequence: CASRQRGYDNEQFF. The DNA for the CDR3 is TGTGCCAGTCGACAGCGCGGGTATGACAATGAGCAGTTCTTC.

The V gene is TRBV20-1, the J gene TRBJ2-3; 7 positions agree with TRBD2. CDR1 is DFQATT, CDR2 SNEGSKA, per germline (reference sequence). The CDR3 is 15 residues long. Unmatched junction bases numbered 8, after V lost 0 bases and J lost 5 bases. CDR3 sequence (DNA): TGCAGTGCTAGAGAACCAGCGGGGAATCGAGATACGCAGTATTTT. Translated, it gives CSAREPAGNRDTQYF.

V and J are TRBV2 and TRBJ2-3; weak D call: TRBD2 (6 bases). The germline V gene has CDR1 SNHLY and CDR2 FYNNEI. This CDR3 comprises 15 residues. Trimming pared 1 base from V and 2 bases from J, leaving 10 bases between. The CDR3 DNA reads TGTGCCAGCAGTGAAGGCGGGGATTACACAGATACGCAGTATTTT. It specifies CASSEGGDYTDTQYF.

The chain employs TRBV28 and TRBJ1-6; 8 nucleotides agree with TRBD1. The CDR3 totals 14 residues. Germline V gene data show CDR1 as MDHEN and CDR2 as SYDVKM. Germline trimming cut 5 bases from V and 10 bases from J; bases unmatched to any gene: 7. CDR3 residues: CASSNLRGRSPLHF. The CDR3 DNA sequence: TGTGCCAGCAGTAACCTCAGGGGGCGGTCACCCCTCCACTTT.

This clonotype appeared a few times. This rearrangement joins TRBV7-8 to TRBJ2-7; D is unclear. The CDR3 loop spans 15 amino acids. CDR1 is SGHVS, CDR2 FQNEAQ, per germline. Deletions cut 0 bases from V and 3 bases from J, with 12 bases between. The CDR3 DNA is TGTGCCAGCAGCTTAGCGGTGGGCAGAGACTACGAGCAGTACTTC. Amino acid sequence: CASSLAVGRDYEQYF.

The sample holds a few counts of this clonotype. This chain links TRBV18 with TRBJ2-1, with 8 positions matching TRBD2. After removal of 3 bases from V and 6 bases from J, the junction contained 7 bases not matched to a gene. CDR3 length: 15 residues. The germline V gene has CDR1 KGHSH and CDR2 LQKENI. CDR3 DNA: TGTGCCAGCTCACCTGGCGGGGGGAGGACCAATGAGCAGTTCTTC. This gives the protein CASSPGGGRTNEQFF.

This clonotype has a handful of counts. This chain connects TRBV28 to TRBJ2-1; no clear D gene. Germline lookup yields CDR1 MDHEN and CDR2 SYDVKM. Trimming cost V 2 bases and J 0 bases, with 11 bases left between them. The CDR3 length is 16 residues. DNA of the CDR3: TGTGCCAGCAGTTTACGTAACCCCAGCTCCTACAATGAGCAGTTCTTC. Its translation: CASSLRNPSSYNEQFF.

This clonotype has just a few counts. The CDR3 DNA is TGTGCCAGCAGTTTTTCCGGGATTCACATGAACACTGAAGCTTTCTTT. It is translated as CASSFSGIHMNTEAFF. The chain recombines TRBV27 with TRBJ1-1; the D is unclear. Germline assignment: CDR1 MNHEY and CDR2 SMNVEV (reference sequence). The ends were cut back, 3 bases at V and 0 bases at J, with 14 bases in the middle. The CDR3 has 16 amino acids.

In this sample, this clonotype turned up a few times. The CDR3 loop is CAISESGLLYGYTF. DNA of the CDR3: TGTGCCATCAGTGAGTCCGGGCTGCTCTATGGCTACACCTTC. The gene calls are TRBV10-3 and TRBJ1-2; D is unresolved. CDR3 size: 14 residues. V was clipped by 0 bases and J by 4 bases, with 9 bases between them. Germline CDR1 is ENHRY and CDR2 is SYGVKD.

V and J are TRBV24-1 and TRBJ1-2; no firm D call. Looked up from germline, CDR1 is KGHDR and CDR2 is SFDVKD. The length of the CDR3 is 14 residues. V was pared by 10 bases and J by 6 bases, with 20 bases between. The DNA for the CDR3 is TGTGCCACTAGTCTAACCGGGGTGGCGGATGGCTACACCTTC. This codes for CATSLTGVADGYTF.

This clonotype was counted only a few times. The chain links TRBV14 to TRBJ2-4; unclear D gene. V was clipped by 1 base and J by 15 bases, with 13 bases between them. CDR1 is SGHDN, CDR2 FVKESK, per germline. The CDR3 consists of 12 residues. In DNA, the CDR3 is TGTGCCAGCAGCCAAGCTCGGACGGAGCGGTACTTC. Translation gives CASSQARTERYF.

There are a few counts of this clonotype. This chain uses TRBV4-2 with TRBJ2-7; D is uncertain. The CDR3 runs to 11 residues. Germline loops: CDR1 LGHNA, CDR2 YNFKEQ. Trimming cost V 5 bases and J 9 bases, with 11 bases left between them. The CDR3 DNA follows: TGTGCCAGCAGCGGGCTAACCGGGCAGTACTTC. Translation gives CASSGLTGQYF.

V gene TRBV28 combines with J gene TRBJ2-4, with a possible D match to TRBD2 (5 bases). The CDR3 is made up of 15 amino acids. V shed 7 bases and J shed 1 base, with 14 bases lying between them. In germline, CDR1 is MDHEN, CDR2 SYDVKM. The CDR3 DNA is TGTGCCAGCACCCCTGGACTTTTTGCCAAAAACATTCAGTACTTC. Protein: CASTPGLFAKNIQYF.

With regard to this clonotype: A much larger clonotype is one base distant, so this may be a read error. The chain links TRBV7-8 to TRBJ2-1; 9 bases align to TRBD2. CDR1 is SGHVS, CDR2 FQNEAQ, per germline. This CDR3 contains 19 residues. CDR3 nucleotide sequence: TGTGCCGGCAGCCCTCGGTCGTCTAGCGGGGATTTCATCTACAATGAGCAGTTCTTC. This translates into CAGSPRSSSGDFIYNEQFF. Full variable domain (outside the CDR3, taken from reference TRBV7-8 and TRBJ2-1): GAGVSQSPRYKVAKRGQDVALRCDPISGHVSLFWYQQALGQGPEFLTYFQNEAQLDKSGLPSDRFFAERPEGSVSTLKIQRTQQEDSAVYLCAGSPRSSSGDFIYNEQFFGPGTRLTVL.

V and J are TRBV29-1 and TRBJ2-7, with D possibly being TRBD1 (6 bases). The CDR3 covers 13 residues. The ends were cut back, 4 bases at V and 2 bases at J, with 12 bases in the middle. Germline lookup yields CDR1 SQVTM and CDR2 ANQGSEA. Here the CDR3 DNA reads TGCAGCGTTGTCGGACAGTATACCTACGAGCAGTACTTC. Encoded protein: CSVVGQYTYEQYF.

J is TRBJ2-5 and V is TRBV7-9; D may be TRBD2 (6 bases). Germline CDR1 and CDR2: SEHNR and FQNEAQ (reference sequence). This CDR3 region has 17 residues. The germline V and J ends were trimmed by 4 bases and 5 bases, with 23 bases remaining between them. The CDR3 DNA reads as TGTGCCAGCAGCTCACCGCCGGCGAGGGAGGTCCAGGAGACCCAGTACTTC. Translation: CASSSPPAREVQETQYF.

This clonotype was seen more than once but under ten times. The chain carries TRBV4-3 and TRBJ1-4; D is ambiguous. Trimming took 3 bases from V and 6 from J, leaving 5 bases between them. Germline values: CDR1 LGHNA, CDR2 YSLEER. This CDR3 contains 12 residues. The DNA of the CDR3 is TGCGCCAGCAGCCAGGACGATGAAAAACTGTTTTTT. Translated, it gives CASSQDDEKLFF.

As regards this clonotype: At one of its ends the junction is not consistent with the germline gene, which may arise from a read error. This chain uses TRBV28 with TRBJ2-5; D not certain. The germline V gene encodes CDR1 MDHEN and CDR2 SYDVKM. The CDR3 sequence is 16 residues long. The CDR3 loop reads CVSSLWSTQIQETQYF. The CDR3 coding sequence is TGTGTCAGCAGTTTATGGTCTACCCAAATACAAGAGACCCAGTACTTC.

The chain couples TRBV6-6 to TRBJ2-7, with D perhaps TRBD1 (6 bases). This CDR3 has 13 residues. Looked up from germline, CDR1 is MNHNY and CDR2 is SVGAGI (reference sequence). The V end lost 2 bases, the J end lost 7 bases, and 12 bases lay between the germline ends. CDR3 residues: CASSYTRGIEQYF. The CDR3 nucleotides read TGTGCCAGCAGTTACACGAGGGGGATAGAGCAGTACTTC.

This chain links TRBV28 with TRBJ2-4; D is ambiguous. This CDR3 region has 14 residues. Deletions cut 6 bases from V and 13 bases from J, with 22 bases between. Per germline, CDR1 MDHEN and CDR2 SYDVKM. CDR3 sequence: CASRPTDRAYGQYF. As DNA, the CDR3 is TGTGCCAGCAGGCCCACAGATAGGGCTTACGGGCAGTACTTC.

This clonotype showed up just a few times. This chain joins TRBV7-2 and TRBJ1-6; TRBD1 is a possible D gene (6 bases). V was shortened by 5 bases and J by 4 bases, with 9 bases between the two germline ends. This CDR3 is 14 amino acids long. Looked up from germline, CDR1 is SGHTA and CDR2 is FQGNSA. The chain's CDR3 is CASSRTDYNSPLHF. CDR3 sequence (DNA): TGTGCCAGCAGCCGGACAGATTATAATTCACCCCTCCACTTT. The variable domain in full, completed from reference TRBV7-2 and TRBJ1-6, reads GAGVSQSPSNKVTEKGKDVELRCDPISGHTALYWYRQSLGQGLEFLIYFQGNSAPDKSGLPSDRFSAERTGGSVSTLTIQRTQQEDSAVYLCASSRTDYNSPLHFGNGTRLTVT.

The chain joins TRBV4-3 to TRBJ1-2, with TRBD1 matching over 7 bases. Germline lookup yields CDR1 LGHNA and CDR2 YSLEER. This CDR3 region has 15 residues. Trimming at V came to 0 bases and at J to 4 bases, leaving 5 bases not matched to a gene. In DNA form, the CDR3 reads TGCGCCAGCAGCCAAGATTTGACAGGGATCTATGGCTACACCTTC. Its translation: CASSQDLTGIYGYTF.

This clonotype was seen many times. The gene calls are TRBV3-1 and TRBJ1-2; no firm D call. Trimming removed 3 bases from V and 2 bases from J, with 13 bases in between. Germline CDR1 and CDR2: LGHDT and YNNKEL (reference sequence). This CDR3 contains 15 residues. CDR3 bases: TGTGCCAGCAGCCAGGGGTGGGCGAAGAACTATGGCTACACCTTC. Its protein product is CASSQGWAKNYGYTF.

The sample holds a few counts of this clonotype. The J gene is TRBJ1-2, the V gene TRBV5-1, with a possible D match to TRBD1 (5 bases). The germline V and J ends were trimmed by 0 bases and 7 bases, with 10 bases remaining between them. Looked up from germline, CDR1 is SGHRS and CDR2 is YFSETQ. There are 13 residues in the CDR3. The CDR3 region is CASSLAGRGGYTF. The CDR3, as DNA: TGCGCCAGCAGCTTGGCAGGGCGTGGTGGCTACACCTTC.